This T cell receptor (beta chain) was profiled in a study of PD-1 blockade in classical Hodgkin lymphoma. Study overall: Administration of nivolumab to patients was at 3 mg/kg intravenously every 2 weeks. Study outcomes and limitations: While CD8+ TCR diversity did not rise significantly by C4D1, CD4+ TCR diversity did. Healthy donors reportedly exceeded newly diagnosed patients in baseline TCR diversity.

Measured with immunoSEQ multiplex PCR; TCRdb has only the in-frame clones, and not every one. The profile covers just over 60,000 clones, with approximately 88% appearing a single time and approximately 12% taken by the ten largest. Comment on this clone: The antigen remains undetermined.

Germline loops: CDR1 SEHNR, CDR2 FQNEAQ (reference sequence). CDR3 length: 15 residues. V lost 1 base and J lost 3, with 12 bases in between. Every patient relapsed after autologous stem cell transplantation, and brentuximab vedotin exposure varied. The source material was peripheral blood mononuclear cells (PBMCs), sampled at baseline. The rearrangement links TRBV7-9 to TRBJ2-5; D uncertain. This sequence originates from a human donor with classical Hodgkin lymphoma. The CDR3 DNA reads TGTGCCAGCAGCTTAGGAGAAGGGAAAAAAGAGACCCAGTACTTC. It encodes CASSLGEGKKETQYF.